The 22 T cell receptor beta chains given below trace back to one sample, sequenced in a study of CD4 and CD8 cells across lung adenocarcinoma regions (dated by TCRdb to the late 2010s). The library was built by means of PCR. Instrument on record: HiSeq X Ten. The public reads were reanalyzed by TCRdb: fastp trimming at Q25, MiXCR alignment, in-frame beta chains only. Every CDR3 protein is listed once, alongside the most common genes and DNA of its rows. For this sample the table gives some 10,000 distinct CDR3 sequences, of which roughly 51% were detected only once. The ten largest account for about 33% of the sample. What was sequenced was CD8+ T cells from the margin of a lung tumor. The cell subset or site label of this sample denotes: tumor margin region. All receptors derive from a male donor with lung adenocarcinoma. The CD4 and CD8 labels of this study may be unreliable.

On this clonotype itself: A junction end diverges from the germline sequence, so it may reflect a read error. The chain combines TRBV6-1 with TRBJ2-3; D tentatively reads TRBD1 or TRBD2 (5 bases each). CDR3 size: 13 residues. The germline CDR1 and CDR2 sequences are MNHNS and SASEGT. The CDR3 is CARGRGIKDMQYF. CDR3 DNA sequence: TGTGCCAGGGGCCGGGGCATCAAAGATATGCAGTATTTT.

This clonotype showed up many times. J is TRBJ1-2 and V is TRBV6-1, with no clear D. The germline V gene encodes CDR1 MNHNS and CDR2 SASEGT. The CDR3 runs 15 residues. Trimming stripped 7 bases from V and 0 bases from J, with 15 bases between. CDR3 DNA: TGTGCCAGCACCGACCCCAGGTCAGCTAACTATGGCTACACCTTC. Amino acids: CASTDPRSANYGYTF.

Points on this clonotype: The junction differs from germline at one of its ends, possibly a read error. The chain couples TRBV10-3 to TRBJ2-4; D is unclear. This CDR3 region has 14 residues. From germline, CDR1 is ENHRY and CDR2 SYGVKD. CDR3 DNA sequence: TGCCGCGGCAGTGGGCTCCGCACCAAAGATACTCAGTACTTC. Translated: CRGSGLRTKDTQYF.

This clonotype was picked up many times. The V and J genes are TRBV12-3 or TRBV12-4 and TRBJ2-3; D remains unclear. With 2 bases removed from V and 4 bases from J, the gap between germline ends came to 7 bases. The CDR3 sequence is 13 residues long. CDR3 sequence (DNA): TGTGCCAGCAGTTTAAGGACGGCAGATACGCAGTATTTT. This encodes CASSLRTADTQYF.

This clonotype was recorded at least ten times. The rearrangement links TRBV7-3 to TRBJ2-1; the match to TRBD1 covers 8 bases. Unmatched junction bases numbered 8, after V lost 2 bases and J lost 5 bases. CDR1 is SGHTA and CDR2 is FQGTGA in the germline V gene. The CDR3 has 16 residues. The CDR3 loop is CASSLARTGRNNEQFF. CDR3 nucleotides: TGTGCCAGCAGCTTAGCACGGACAGGGAGAAACAATGAGCAGTTCTTC.

This clonotype qualifies as medium-sized (0.01 to 0.1%). The chain has TRBV11-2 and TRBJ2-3; D not certain. Germline-derived CDR1 and CDR2 are SGHAT and FQNNGV. Trimming took off 5 bases at V and 0 bases at J, with 12 bases between the two ends. This CDR3 region has 15 residues. The CDR3 bases are TGTGCCAGCAGCCCGTGGCTTTCCAGCACAGATACGCAGTATTTT. It translates to CASSPWLSSTDTQYF.

In this sample, this clonotype turned up a few times. The chain recombines TRBV11-2 with TRBJ1-6, with 9 bases identical to TRBD1. The V gene end was trimmed by 5 bases and the J gene end by 14 bases; junction bases not matched to a gene: 16. Germline V gene lookup returns CDR1 SGHAT and CDR2 FQNNGV. The CDR3 totals 16 residues. The CDR3 nucleotides read TGTGCCAGCAGCCCCCTTCCGGGACAGGGAGCTTTGGCCCTCCACTTT. This translates into CASSPLPGQGALALHF.

This chain connects TRBV10-2 to TRBJ2-3; no definite D call. Deletions cut 2 bases from V and 11 bases from J, with 14 bases between. The CDR3 length is 13 residues. CDR1 WSHSY and CDR2 SAAADI come from the germline V gene. The CDR3 here is CASSELFTDEQYF. The CDR3 DNA sequence: TGCGCCAGCAGTGAGCTGTTCACCGATGAGCAGTATTTT.

Turning to this clonotype: A much larger clone lies one base from this, so it may be a read error. The chain employs TRBV6-1 and TRBJ2-1; 9 bases match TRBD1. J gave up 10 bases and V 4 bases, and 11 bases lay outside the gene matches. This CDR3 spans 15 amino acids. Germline V gene lookup returns CDR1 MNHNS and CDR2 SASEGT. CDR3 DNA sequence: TGTGCCAGCAGTGTAGGGACAGGGTTCTCCTACGAGCAGTTCTTC. This gives the protein CASSVGTGFSYEQFF.

This chain connects TRBV4-1 to TRBJ2-7; D not resolved. The V end lost 0 bases, the J end lost 3 bases, and 12 bases lay between the germline ends. The CDR3 is 15 amino acids. Germline CDR1 and CDR2: MGHRA and YSYEKL. Here the CDR3 DNA reads TGCGCCAGCAGCCAAGAACCGGGCAGAGGCTACGAGCAGTACTTC. It yields the protein CASSQEPGRGYEQYF.

This clonotype was counted only a few times. The CDR3 region is CASSFGGGSYEQYF. The CDR3 DNA reads TGTGCCAGCAGCTTCGGAGGGGGCTCCTACGAGCAGTACTTC. This rearrangement joins TRBV7-6 to TRBJ2-5, with D perhaps being TRBD1 or TRBD2 (6 bases each). The DNA end lines up better with TRBJ2-7; the J call may be wrong. CDR1 and CDR2 (germline): SGHVS, FNYEAQ. This CDR3 spans 14 amino acids.

For this clonotype: One end of the junction fails to match germline, which may point to a read error. In nucleotides, the CDR3 is TGTGCCACCAGTGATTCACAGGGGGCACAAGATATTCAGTATTTC. Amino acids: CATSDSQGAQDIQYF. The chain joins TRBV24-1 to TRBJ2-4; 9 bases map to TRBD1. Germline V lookup: CDR1 KGHDR, CDR2 SFDVKD. The length of the CDR3 is 15 residues.

The chain uses TRBV3-1 and TRBJ1-2; 7 bases agree with TRBD1. Germline CDR1 reads LGHDT; CDR2 reads YNNKEL (reference sequence). V was clipped by 2 bases and J by 8 bases; unmatched bases: 5. The CDR3 runs 13 residues. CDR3 region: CASSQNRGGGYTF. The CDR3 DNA sequence: TGTGCCAGCAGCCAAAACAGGGGTGGCGGCTACACCTTC. Looking up the rest from reference TRBV3-1 and TRBJ1-2 gives the full variable domain: DTAVSQTPKYLVTQMGNDKSIKCEQNLGHDTMYWYKQDSKKFLKIMFSYNNKELIINETVPNRFSPKSPDKAHLNLHINSLELGDSAVYFCASSQNRGGGYTFGSGTRLTVV.

As to this clonotype: One junction end disagrees with the germline gene, perhaps due to a read error. The rearrangement joins TRBV14 to TRBJ2-5; TRBD2 matches at 7 bases. This CDR3 has 14 amino acids. Germline V gives CDR1 SGHDN, CDR2 FVKESK. CDR3 sequence: CASSGVDVKETQYF. In DNA form, the CDR3 reads TGTGCGAGCAGCGGGGTAGACGTCAAAGAGACCCAGTACTTT.

The J gene is TRBJ2-1, the V gene TRBV7-8; D uncertain. The DNA matches TRBJ2-7 better at its end, which makes the J call doubtful. Germline CDR1 and CDR2: SGHVS and FQNEAQ. The CDR3 is 16 amino acids. CDR3 nucleotides: TGTGCCAGCAGCAGAAATCCAACGGTAACATCCTACGAGCAGTACTTC. Its translation is CASSRNPTVTSYEQYF.

The sample holds a few counts of this clonotype. A much larger clone lies a single base off, so this may be a read error. V and J are TRBV11-2 and TRBJ2-7; 11 bases are a match to TRBD2. The CDR3 extends over 14 amino acids. Germline V gene lookup returns CDR1 SGHAT and CDR2 FQNNGV. CDR3 nucleotide sequence: TGTGTCAGCTCCATTAGCGGGAGGGCCTGGGAGCAGTACTTC. This gives the protein CVSSISGRAWEQYF.

This clonotype was picked up a small number of times. The chain couples TRBV11-3 to TRBJ2-1, with 15 bases that match TRBD2. J was trimmed by 8 bases and V by 5 bases; bases with no gene match: 4. Per the germline V gene, CDR1 is SGHNT and CDR2 is YENEEA. The CDR3 covers 15 residues. The CDR3 is CASSIGTSGRYEQFF. The CDR3 coding sequence is TGTGCCAGCAGCATCGGGACTAGCGGGAGGTATGAGCAGTTCTTC.

The chain uses TRBV6-1 and TRBJ2-3, with D possibly matching TRBD1 (5 bases). From germline, CDR1 is MNHNS and CDR2 SASEGT. The CDR3 length is 14 residues. Trimming removed 4 bases from V and 12 bases from J, with 20 bases in between. The CDR3 reads CASSGGRETETQYF. The CDR3 nucleotides read TGTGCCAGCAGTGGGGGCCGTGAGACAGAGACCCAGTATTTT.

The CDR3 loop is CASSIIGEAASTTDTQYF. DNA for the CDR3: TGTGCCAGTAGTATAATAGGCGAGGCGGCTTCTACCACAGATACGCAGTATTTT. The rearrangement links TRBV19 to TRBJ2-3; D not certain. V lost 2 bases and J lost 2, with 20 bases in between. The CDR3 length is 18 residues. In germline, CDR1 is LNHDA, CDR2 SQIVND (reference sequence).

This chain connects TRBV12-3 or TRBV12-4 to TRBJ2-1; 9 bases match TRBD1. With V trimmed by 10 bases and J by 8 bases, 9 bases remained unmatched. The CDR3 has 13 amino acids. This CDR3 reads CATSYRGRDEQFF. The CDR3 region has the DNA TGTGCCACCTCATACAGGGGGCGGGATGAGCAGTTCTTC.

The V call is TRBV12-3 or TRBV12-4, the J call TRBJ1-2; 7 bases agree with TRBD1. The CDR3 is 15 amino acids. V gave up 7 bases and J gave up 4 bases; unmatched junction bases: 12. In nucleotides, the CDR3 is TGTGCCAGCAAAATCCACACAGGGGAAGGCTATGGCTACACCTTC. Translation: CASKIHTGEGYGYTF.

As to this clonotype: Just one base apart from a much larger clone, this may be a read error. The CDR3 region is CASSYSGHYTEELFF. CDR3 sequence (DNA): TGTGCCAGCAGTTACTCGGGACATTACACCGAGGAGCTGTTTTTT. The chain uses TRBV6-5 and TRBJ2-2, with D maybe TRBD1 (6 bases). CDR1 MNHEY and CDR2 SVGAGI come from the germline V gene. The CDR3 sequence is 15 residues long.